Detailed here is one T cell receptor beta chain. Per the study methods: Nucleated cell counts were estimated from reference gene primer amplification. Profiling relied on immunoSEQ multiplex PCR, and the TCRdb table lists in-frame clones only, not all of them. From that table come the V and J calls and clone size; the DNA was used to work out D and trimming. This sample carries 250,000 to 300,000 clones, around nine tenths of them seen once, and the ten largest clones take 2% to 2.5%. The germline V and J ends were trimmed by 0 bases and 4 bases, with 11 bases remaining between them. This CDR3 is built from 15 residues. CDR1 SGHNT and CDR2 YYREEE come from the germline V gene (reference sequence). The data belong to a study of blood T cell repertoires in COVID-19. Study summary: Collection of acute and convalescent COVID-19 samples took place in the United States, Italy and Spain. T cells, B-cell-depleted T cells, or PBMCs provided the cDNA or gDNA that served as material.

This sequence was found in a man in his fifties or sixties with acute or convalescent COVID-19. The specimen was peripheral blood. The chain combines TRBV5-4 with TRBJ1-3; D perhaps matches TRBD1 (5 bases). The CDR3 spells CASSLAGVTGNTIYF. The CDR3 DNA reads TGTGCCAGCAGCTTGGCGGGGGTGACCGGAAACACCATATATTTT.